The 17 T cell receptor beta chains below were found in one sample sequenced in a study of T cells in Graves' hyperthyroidism and ophthalmopathy. Amplification of TCR beta CDR3 regions was performed using RNA transcripts as template. When the TCR CDR3 underwent first-round RT-PCR, the HTBI primer set was used. TCRdb analysed the multiplex PCR reads with MiXCR anew, one entry per CDR3 protein. Altogether under 650,000 distinct CDR3 sequences are present, roughly 15% being singletons, with the ten largest covering 3.5% to 4%. Sequencing was done on a sample of blood. These receptors were taken from a woman in her twenties or thirties with Graves' hyperthyroidism.

This clonotype was found many times. The chain joins TRBV28 to TRBJ2-1, with no clear D. Deletions cut 4 bases from V and 0 bases from J, with 13 bases between. Germline assignment: CDR1 MDHEN and CDR2 SYDVKM. CDR3 length: 16 residues. CDR3 sequence (DNA): TGTGCCAGCAGTTCCCCCCTCTCAAGCTCCTACAATGAGCAGTTCTTC. This codes for CASSSPLSSSYNEQFF.

The chain combines TRBV2 with TRBJ1-4; 12 bases are a match to TRBD1. The CDR3 runs to 15 residues. Germline CDR1 is SNHLY and CDR2 is FYNNEI. J was trimmed by 5 bases and V by 8 bases; bases with no gene match: 6. This chain's CDR3 is CASRDRGLMNEKLFF. Here the CDR3 DNA reads TGTGCCAGCCGGGACAGGGGGCTGATGAATGAAAAACTGTTTTTT. The whole variable domain, filled in from reference TRBV2 and TRBJ1-4, reads EPEVTQTPSHQVTQMGQEVILRCVPISNHLYFYWYRQILGQKVEFLVSFYNNEISEKSEIFDDQFSVERPDGSNFTLKIRSTKLEDSAMYFCASRDRGLMNEKLFFGSGTQLSVL.

This chain connects TRBV6-2 or TRBV6-3 to TRBJ2-6; possible D gene TRBD1, 7 bases. Germline loops: CDR1 MNHEY, CDR2 SVGEGT. This CDR3 has 16 residues. The V end lost 11 bases, the J end lost 1 base, and 18 bases lay between the germline ends. The CDR3 loop reads CAAGRQGGSGANVLTF. CDR3 bases: TGTGCCGCGGGGCGACAGGGTGGTTCTGGGGCCAACGTCCTGACTTTC.

As to this clonotype: A read error may produce the germline difference seen at one junction end. The CDR3 loop is CVSSNTPGDRVGNYGYTF. CDR3 DNA sequence: TGTGTCAGCAGTAATACCCCGGGAGACCGGGTGGGGAACTATGGCTACACCTTT. This chain uses TRBV6-1 with TRBJ1-2; D gene ambiguous. The CDR3 has 18 amino acids. Germline CDR1 MNHNS, CDR2 SASEGT.

This clonotype was seen many times. J is TRBJ2-7 and V is TRBV13; D may be TRBD2 (6 bases). CDR1 is PRHDT and CDR2 is FYEKMQ in the germline V gene (reference sequence). The CDR3 length is 14 residues. The V gene lost 5 bases and the J gene lost 6 bases, with 17 bases spanning the gap. As DNA, the CDR3 is TGTGCCAGCAGCCAACTAGCCCCTCAGGGCGAGCAGTACTTC. Amino acid sequence: CASSQLAPQGEQYF.

This clonotype was detected ten times or more. This chain uses TRBV18 with TRBJ1-5; a weak D match, TRBD1 (5 bases). Trimming removed 2 bases at V and 6 bases at J, with 8 bases between. The V gene's germline CDR1 is KGHSH and CDR2 LQKENI. The CDR3 has 13 residues. The CDR3 reads CASSPLGVQPQHF. CDR3 in DNA: TGTGCCAGCTCACCATTGGGGGTTCAGCCCCAGCATTTT.

This clonotype showed up many times. The chain couples TRBV12-5 to TRBJ2-1; possibly TRBD1 for D (6 bases). Germline-derived CDR1 and CDR2 are LGHNT and FRNRAP. Trimming pared 6 bases from V and 0 bases from J, leaving 12 bases between. This CDR3 region has 15 residues. In DNA, the CDR3 is TGTGCTAGTGGAGGGGGACACGTCTCCTACAATGAGCAGTTCTTC. Protein product: CASGGGHVSYNEQFF.

This clonotype occurred a few times. The chain uses TRBV3-1 and TRBJ1-5; 7 bases match TRBD1. Germline lookup yields CDR1 LGHDT and CDR2 YNNKEL (reference sequence). There are 14 residues in the CDR3. V shed 1 base and J 6 bases; nucleotides not matched to a gene: 3. CDR3 loop: CASSQGNRGQPQHF. In DNA form, the CDR3 reads TGTGCCAGCAGCCAAGGCAACAGGGGTCAGCCCCAGCATTTT.

This chain uses TRBV2 with TRBJ1-2; 9 nucleotides line up with TRBD1. Germline CDR1 reads SNHLY; CDR2 reads FYNNEI. The CDR3 covers 15 residues. Trimming removed 5 bases from V and 2 bases from J; junction bases left unmatched: 6. The chain's CDR3 is CASSLTGGSNYGYTF. The CDR3 DNA reads as TGTGCCAGCAGTTTAACAGGGGGCTCGAACTATGGCTACACCTTC.

The chain combines TRBV27 with TRBJ1-2, with 8 bases fitting TRBD1. Germline values: CDR1 MNHEY, CDR2 SMNVEV (reference sequence). The CDR3 is 15 residues long. The J segment lost 7 bases and the V segment lost 7 bases, leaving 14 bases of the junction unmatched. CDR3 nucleotide sequence: TGTGCCAGCACGGGCATACTCAGGGGGCGGGTTGGCTACACCTTC. Translated, it gives CASTGILRGRVGYTF.

This clonotype was counted at least ten times. The chain carries TRBV7-2 and TRBJ2-7, with 9 bases that match TRBD2. J gave up 0 bases and V 1 base, and 10 bases lay outside the gene matches. Germline assignment: CDR1 SGHTA and CDR2 FQGNSA. The CDR3 is 18 residues long. Here the CDR3 reads CASSLGSGLATRSYEQYF. The CDR3 nucleotides read TGTGCCAGCAGCTTAGGCTCGGGACTAGCAACTCGCTCCTACGAGCAGTACTTC.

This clonotype was found many times. The rearrangement links TRBV3-1 to TRBJ1-5; D not resolved. The germline gives CDR1 LGHDT, CDR2 YNNKEL (reference sequence). This CDR3 region has 13 residues. V was cut by 0 bases and J by 6 bases, with 6 bases left in between. This chain's CDR3 is CASSQESGQPQHF. The CDR3 coding sequence is TGTGCCAGCAGCCAAGAATCCGGTCAGCCCCAGCATTTT. Full variable domain (remainder filled in from reference TRBV3-1 and TRBJ1-5): DTAVSQTPKYLVTQMGNDKSIKCEQNLGHDTMYWYKQDSKKFLKIMFSYNNKELIINETVPNRFSPKSPDKAHLNLHINSLELGDSAVYFCASSQESGQPQHFGDGTRLSIL.

V and J are TRBV15 and TRBJ2-1; 8 nucleotides align to TRBD1. With 2 bases clipped from V and 2 bases from J, the junction kept 2 bases outside the gene matches. The CDR3 spans 15 residues. The V gene's germline CDR1 is LNHNV and CDR2 YYDKDF (reference sequence). CDR3 in DNA: TGTGCCACCAGCAGACGGACAGGGACCTACAATGAGCAGTTCTTC. Its protein is CATSRRTGTYNEQFF. Full variable domain (remainder filled in from reference TRBV15 and TRBJ2-1): DAMVIQNPRYQVTQFGKPVTLSCSQTLNHNVMYWYQQKSSQAPKLLFHYYDKDFNNEADTPDNFQSRRPNTSFCFLDIRSPGLGDTAMYLCATSRRTGTYNEQFFGPGTRLTVL.

The chain has TRBV10-3 and TRBJ1-2, with TRBD1 matching 9 bases. The CDR3 runs 12 residues. The J segment lost 13 bases and the V segment lost 3 bases, leaving 6 bases of the junction unmatched. In germline, CDR1 is ENHRY, CDR2 SYGVKD. As DNA, the CDR3 is TGTGCCATCAGTGAAGGGGGACAGGGTGGCACCTTC. It translates to CAISEGGQGGTF.

There are many counts of this clonotype. This rearrangement joins TRBV7-2 to TRBJ2-7; 9 bases fit TRBD2. V lost 1 base and J lost 2; bases outside the gene matches: 3. CDR3 length: 15 residues. The V gene's germline CDR1 is SGHTA and CDR2 FQGNSA. The CDR3 DNA sequence: TGTGCCAGCAGCTTAGGGGCGGGAGGGACCTACGAGCAGTACTTC. Residues: CASSLGAGGTYEQYF.

This clonotype was counted many times. The V gene is TRBV4-1, the J gene TRBJ2-3; 7 nucleotides agree with TRBD2. Germline CDR1 reads MGHRA; CDR2 reads YSYEKL. The CDR3 is 16 amino acids. V lost 1 base, J lost 3 bases, and 7 bases stayed unmatched. CDR3 nucleotide sequence: TGCGCCAGCAGCCAAGCCGGACTAGTTGGGACAGATACGCAGTATTTT. Translating it yields CASSQAGLVGTDTQYF.

This clonotype was seen many times. The chain links TRBV5-1 to TRBJ2-7, with TRBD2 matching over 9 bases. The V gene's germline CDR1 is SGHRS and CDR2 YFSETQ. Trimming took 0 bases from V and 7 from J; bases not matched to a gene: 8. The CDR3 is made up of 15 amino acids. The CDR3 protein is CASSLEIAGVDEQYF. CDR3 sequence (DNA): TGCGCCAGCAGCTTGGAAATAGCGGGAGTAGATGAGCAGTACTTC.